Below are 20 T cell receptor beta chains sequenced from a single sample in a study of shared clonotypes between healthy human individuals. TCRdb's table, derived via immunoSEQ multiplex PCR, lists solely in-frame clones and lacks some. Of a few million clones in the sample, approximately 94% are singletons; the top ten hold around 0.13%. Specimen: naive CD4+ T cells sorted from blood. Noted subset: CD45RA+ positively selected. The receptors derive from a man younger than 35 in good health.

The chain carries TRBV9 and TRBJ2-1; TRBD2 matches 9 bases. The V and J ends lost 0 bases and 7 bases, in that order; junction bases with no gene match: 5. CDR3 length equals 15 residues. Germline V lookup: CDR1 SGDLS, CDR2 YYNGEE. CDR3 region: CASSVVASGANEQFF. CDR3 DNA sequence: TGTGCCAGCAGCGTAGTAGCTAGCGGGGCAAATGAGCAGTTCTTC. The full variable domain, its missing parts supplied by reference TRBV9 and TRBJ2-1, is DSGVTQTPKHLITATGQRVTLRCSPRSGDLSVYWYQQSLDQGLQFLIQYYNGEERAKGNILERFSAQQFPDLHSELNLSSLELGDSALYFCASSVVASGANEQFFGPGTRLTVL.

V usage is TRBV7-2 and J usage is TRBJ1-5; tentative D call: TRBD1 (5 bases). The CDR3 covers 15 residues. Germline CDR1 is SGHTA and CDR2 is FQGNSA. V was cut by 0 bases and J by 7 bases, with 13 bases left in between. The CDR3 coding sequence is TGTGCCAGCAGCTTAGCGCCCCAGGGTGGACAGCCCCAGCATTTT. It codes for CASSLAPQGGQPQHF.

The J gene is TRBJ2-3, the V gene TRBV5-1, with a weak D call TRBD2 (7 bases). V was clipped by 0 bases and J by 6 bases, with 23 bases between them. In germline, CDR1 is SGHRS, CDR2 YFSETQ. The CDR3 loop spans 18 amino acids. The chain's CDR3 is CASSLALRGKGEADTQYF. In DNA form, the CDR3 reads TGCGCCAGCAGCTTGGCCCTGCGGGGGAAGGGGGAGGCCGATACGCAGTATTTT.

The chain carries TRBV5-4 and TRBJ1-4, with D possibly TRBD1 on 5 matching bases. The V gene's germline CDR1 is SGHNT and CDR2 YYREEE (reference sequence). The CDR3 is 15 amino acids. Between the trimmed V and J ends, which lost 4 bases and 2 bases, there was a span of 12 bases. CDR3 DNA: TGTGCCAGCAGCCTCCGACAGCCGACTAATGAAAAACTGTTTTTT. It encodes CASSLRQPTNEKLFF. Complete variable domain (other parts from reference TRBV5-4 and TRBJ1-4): ETGVTQSPTHLIKTRGQQVTLRCSSQSGHNTVSWYQQALGQGPQFIFQYYREEENGRGNFPPRFSGLQFPNYSSELNVNALELDDSALYLCASSLRQPTNEKLFFGSGTQLSVL.

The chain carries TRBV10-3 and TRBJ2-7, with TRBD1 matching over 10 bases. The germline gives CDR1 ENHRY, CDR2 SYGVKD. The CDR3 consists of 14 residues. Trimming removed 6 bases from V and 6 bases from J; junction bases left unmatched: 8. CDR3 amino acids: CAIRGQGTLGEQYF. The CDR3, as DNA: TGTGCCATCAGGGGACAGGGGACGCTTGGCGAGCAGTACTTC.

For the CDR3, the DNA is TGTGCCAGCAGCCTAAGGGACAGGGGCGAGCAGTACTTC. It encodes CASSLRDRGEQYF. This sequence joins TRBV7-8 and TRBJ2-7; TRBD1 aligns across 10 bases. This CDR3 has 13 residues. Germline V gene lookup returns CDR1 SGHVS and CDR2 FQNEAQ. The trim removed 5 bases at V and 6 bases at J, leaving 4 bases unmatched.

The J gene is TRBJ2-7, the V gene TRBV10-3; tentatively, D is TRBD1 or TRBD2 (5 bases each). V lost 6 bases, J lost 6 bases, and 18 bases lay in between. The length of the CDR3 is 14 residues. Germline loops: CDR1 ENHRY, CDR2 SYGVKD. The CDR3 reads CAISLRGPASEQYF. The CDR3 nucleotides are TGTGCCATCAGCCTCCGGGGCCCTGCTAGCGAGCAGTACTTC.

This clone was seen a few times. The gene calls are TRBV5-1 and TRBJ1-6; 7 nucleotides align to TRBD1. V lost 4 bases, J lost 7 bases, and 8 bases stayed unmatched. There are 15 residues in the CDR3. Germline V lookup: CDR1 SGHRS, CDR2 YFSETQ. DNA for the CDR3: TGCGCCAGCAGCGGGGAGGTAGGGGGCAATTCACCCCTCCACTTT. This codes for CASSGEVGGNSPLHF.

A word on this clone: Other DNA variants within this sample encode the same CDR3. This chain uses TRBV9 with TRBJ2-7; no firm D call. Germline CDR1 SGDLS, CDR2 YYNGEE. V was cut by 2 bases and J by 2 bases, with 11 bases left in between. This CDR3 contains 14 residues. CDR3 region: CASSVTQGPYEQYF. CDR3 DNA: TGTGCCAGCAGCGTTACACAAGGGCCCTACGAGCAGTACTTC.

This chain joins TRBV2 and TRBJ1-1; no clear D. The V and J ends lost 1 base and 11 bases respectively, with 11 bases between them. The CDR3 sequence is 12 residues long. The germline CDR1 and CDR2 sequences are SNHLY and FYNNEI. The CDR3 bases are TGTGCCAGCAGTGAAGAGGTCCTGGCTGCTTTCTTT. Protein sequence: CASSEEVLAAFF.

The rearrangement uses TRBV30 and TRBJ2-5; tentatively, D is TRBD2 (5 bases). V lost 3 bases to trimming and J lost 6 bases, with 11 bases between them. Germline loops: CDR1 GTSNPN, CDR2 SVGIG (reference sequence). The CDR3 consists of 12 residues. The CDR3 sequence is CAWRMDGKTQYF. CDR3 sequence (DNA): TGTGCCTGGAGGATGGACGGGAAGACCCAGTACTTC.

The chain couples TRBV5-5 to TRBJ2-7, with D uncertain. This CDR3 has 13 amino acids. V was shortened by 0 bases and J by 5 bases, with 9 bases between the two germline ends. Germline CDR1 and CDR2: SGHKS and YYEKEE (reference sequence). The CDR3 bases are TGTGCCAGCAGCTTGGCGGGTTGGGACGAGCAGTACTTC. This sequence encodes CASSLAGWDEQYF.

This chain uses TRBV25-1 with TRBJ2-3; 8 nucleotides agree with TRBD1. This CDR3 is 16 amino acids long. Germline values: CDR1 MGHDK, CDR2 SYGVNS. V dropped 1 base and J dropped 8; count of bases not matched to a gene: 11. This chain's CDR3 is CASSESPGQGLGTQYF. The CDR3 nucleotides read TGTGCCAGCAGTGAATCCCCAGGACAGGGCTTAGGTACGCAGTATTTT.

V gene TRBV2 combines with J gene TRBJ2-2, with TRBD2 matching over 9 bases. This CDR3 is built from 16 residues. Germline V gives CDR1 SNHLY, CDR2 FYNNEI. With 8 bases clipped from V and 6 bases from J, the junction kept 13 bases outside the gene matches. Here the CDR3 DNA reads TGTGCCAGCGGGCCCCCGGGGCGGGGGGGCCCCGGGGAGCTGTTTTTT. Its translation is CASGPPGRGGPGELFF.

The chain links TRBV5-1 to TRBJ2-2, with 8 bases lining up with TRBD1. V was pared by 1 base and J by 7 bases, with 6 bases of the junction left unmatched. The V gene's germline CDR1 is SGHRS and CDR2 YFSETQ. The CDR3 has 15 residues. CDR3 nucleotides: TGCGCCAGCAGCTTGCTGACAGGGGCGGTCGGGGAGCTGTTTTTT. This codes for CASSLLTGAVGELFF.

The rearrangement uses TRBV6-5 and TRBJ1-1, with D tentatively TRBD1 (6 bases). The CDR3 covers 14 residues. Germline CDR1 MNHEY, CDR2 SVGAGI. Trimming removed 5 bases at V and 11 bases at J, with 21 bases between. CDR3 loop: CASSALMGGIGAFF. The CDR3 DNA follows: TGTGCCAGCAGTGCCCTCATGGGGGGCATCGGCGCTTTCTTT.

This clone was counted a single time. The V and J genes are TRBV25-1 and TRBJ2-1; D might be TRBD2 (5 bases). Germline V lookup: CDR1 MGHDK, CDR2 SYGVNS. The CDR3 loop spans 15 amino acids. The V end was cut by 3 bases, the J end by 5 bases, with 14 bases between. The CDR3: CASSDPGLGNNEQFF. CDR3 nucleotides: TGTGCCAGCAGTGATCCCGGACTGGGTAACAATGAGCAGTTCTTC.

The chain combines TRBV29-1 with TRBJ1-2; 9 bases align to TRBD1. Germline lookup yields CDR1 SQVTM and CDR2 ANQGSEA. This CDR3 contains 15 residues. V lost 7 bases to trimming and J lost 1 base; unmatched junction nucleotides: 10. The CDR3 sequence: CSAGTGGTINYGYTF. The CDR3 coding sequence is TGCAGCGCTGGAACAGGGGGCACTATTAACTATGGCTACACCTTC.

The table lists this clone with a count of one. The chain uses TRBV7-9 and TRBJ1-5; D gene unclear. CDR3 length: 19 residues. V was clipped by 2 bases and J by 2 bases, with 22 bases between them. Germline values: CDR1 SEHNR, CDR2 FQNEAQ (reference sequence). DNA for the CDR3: TGTGCCAGCAGCTTAAAGGCCGCGGGATCAAGGACGCGCAATCAGCCCCAGCATTTT. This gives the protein CASSLKAAGSRTRNQPQHF.

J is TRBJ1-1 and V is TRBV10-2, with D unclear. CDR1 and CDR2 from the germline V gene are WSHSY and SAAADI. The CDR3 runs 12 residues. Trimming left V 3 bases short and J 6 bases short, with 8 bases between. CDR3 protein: CASSEQFSEAFF. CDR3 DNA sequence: TGCGCCAGCAGTGAACAGTTCTCTGAAGCTTTCTTT.